This T cell receptor (beta chain) was captured in a study of tumor-infiltrating lymphocytes in primary liver carcinoma. Study-wide background: Read depth, roughly 3.5 to 8 million productive TCRbeta reads, did not differ significantly between tissues. Regarding the study as a whole: Blood trailed tumors significantly in top-250-clone fraction (p = 0.039).

Germline CDR1 and CDR2: SGHRS and YFSETQ. The CDR3 contains 14 residues. Trimming left V 4 bases short and J 6 bases short, with 14 bases between. Co-extracted RNA and DNA came from roughly 20-30 mg of unsorted bulk tissue. This clonotype was detected only a few times. Its antigen is currently unknown. Using a constant-region primer together with ProtoScript II reverse transcriptase, TCR beta cDNA was made from about 500 ng of total RNA. Three nested multiplex PCR rounds of slightly modified ARM-PCR generated TCR beta libraries. The first two PCR rounds used TRBV1-TRBV30 primers with a Cbeta primer, roughly 10 cycles each. TCRdb re-called the multiplex PCR reads through MiXCR, storing one row per CDR3 protein. The table lists 75,000 to 80,000 distinct CDR3 sequences, 69% of them singletons.

The chain joins TRBV5-1 to TRBJ2-1, with a weak D call TRBD1 (6 bases). Sample: tumor-adjacent normal liver tissue. The clonotype was recovered from a man aged 40-49 years with primary liver carcinoma and hepatitis B virus infection. The chain's CDR3 is CASSDGQRSNEQFF. For the CDR3, the DNA is TGCGCCAGCAGCGATGGACAGAGGAGCAATGAGCAGTTCTTC.